The entry that follows covers one TCR beta chain sequence. Its antigen is not known. Trimming took off 3 bases at V and 0 bases at J, with 10 bases between the two ends. CDR3 length equals 15 residues. In germline, CDR1 is SGHNT, CDR2 YYREEE (reference sequence). The entry originates in a study of cytomegalovirus exposure and HLA in healthy donors. Study outcomes and limitations: Researchers reported that a few CMV-associated chains were confirmed in vitro as CMV antigen-specific. The study put 150 to 200 TCR beta chains on its list as cytomegalovirus-associated. Later work associated 16,951 TCR beta sequences with HLA alleles at 0.05 false discovery rate. Donor immune exposure was known only as CMV serostatus.

The PCR ran on 60 Vbeta and 13 Jbeta primers. The data were produced by immunoSEQ multiplex PCR, yet TCRdb's version contains in-frame clones alone and is incomplete. The table has 200,000 or so clones, around 80% seen once. Sequencing was carried out using PBMCs. This receptor was taken from a man aged 40-49 years in good health and CMV-seronegative. J is TRBJ1-3 and V is TRBV5-4; TRBD1 is a possible D gene (5 bases). The DNA of the CDR3 is TGTGCCAGCAGCTCCGGGGGTTCCTCTGGAAACACCATATATTTT. Residues: CASSSGGSSGNTIYF.